This TCR beta chain comes out of a study of blood T cell repertoires in COVID-19. On the study more broadly: PBMCs, B-cell-depleted T cells, or T cells provided the cDNA or gDNA that made up the material.

Original analysis: Using reference gene primer amplification, nucleated cell counts were estimated. Method: immunoSEQ multiplex PCR; TCRdb's copy keeps in-frame clones and lacks some. V and J calls and clone size are those listed in that table; D and trimming were worked out from the DNA. The sample carries over 120,000 clones, over 80% recorded once. The CDR3 is made up of 14 amino acids. Trimming stripped 0 bases from V and 2 bases from J, with 9 bases between. The germline V gene encodes CDR1 SGHRS and CDR2 YFSETQ. The V and J genes are TRBV5-1 and TRBJ2-7; possibly TRBD1 for D (6 bases). Sample: peripheral blood. The clonotype was recovered from a man between 50 and 59 years old who had recovered from COVID-19. CDR3 protein: CASSLEGTPYEQYF. The CDR3, as DNA: TGCGCCAGCAGCTTGGAAGGGACACCCTACGAGCAGTACTTC.